Listed below are T cell receptor beta chains from one sample, sequenced in a study of CD8+CD57+ T cells in acquired aplastic anemia. Using its own MiXCR run on the reads, TCRdb lists one record per CDR3 protein. The sample includes over 150,000 distinct CDR3 sequences, 35% to 55% of them seen just once. Sequenced material: sorted CD4+, CD8+, or CD8+CD57+ T cells (not recorded which) from PBMCs. The receptors stem from a human donor in good health. CDR3s include the opening cysteine and the closing phenylalanine or tryptophan. Fields, in order: D gene, V gene, J gene, clone size, CDR3 protein, CDR3 DNA. A D gene is named only where the DNA matches it firmly. Some rows have no size entry. The others give once, few or many, or a class for an expanded clone.

>TRBD1|TRBV7-2|TRBJ1-1|NA
CASRTGPEAFF
TGTGCCAGCAGGACAGGGCCTGAAGCTTTCTTT
>NA|TRBV2|TRBJ2-7|few
CASSAYGVSYEQYF
TGTGCCAGCAGTGCGTACGGTGTCTCCTACGAGCAGTACTTC
>TRBD1|TRBV20-1|TRBJ2-7|many
CSAKTRTGGPYEQYF
TGCAGTGCTAAGACGAGGACAGGGGGACCCTACGAGCAGTACTTC
>NA|TRBV7-2|TRBJ1-4|many
CASRVTGTNEKLFF
TGTGCCAGCAGGGTAACAGGGACTAATGAAAAACTGTTTTTT
>NA|TRBV15|TRBJ1-2|NA
CATSRERGFYGYTF
TGTGCCACCAGCAGAGAACGGGGATTCTATGGCTACACCTTC
>NA|TRBV7-4|TRBJ2-7|once
CASSSGADEQYF
TGTGCCAGCAGCTCGGGGGCAGACGAGCAGTACTTC
>NA|TRBV29-1|TRBJ1-6|NA
CSAPRGSSYNSPLHF
TGCAGCGCCCCCCGAGGGAGCTCCTATAATTCACCCCTCCACTTT
>TRBD1|TRBV28|TRBJ1-6|few
CASSRDSGDNSPLHF
TGTGCCAGCAGCCGGGACAGCGGGGATAATTCACCCCTCCACTTT
>NA|TRBV24-1|TRBJ2-1|NA
CATSDQGNEQFF
TGTGCCACCAGTGACCAGGGAAATGAGCAGTTCTTC
>NA|TRBV7-2|TRBJ2-1|NA
CASSSPMENEQFF
TGTGCCAGCAGCTCCCCGATGGAGAATGAGCAGTTCTTC
>NA|TRBV19|TRBJ2-3|many
CASKKGTFGTDTQYF
TGTGCCTCCAAAAAAGGGACATTCGGCACAGATACGCAGTATTTT
>TRBD2|TRBV5-8|TRBJ2-6|few
CASSSPGLAVSGANVLTF
TGTGCCAGCAGCTCGCCGGGACTAGCGGTCTCTGGGGCCAACGTCCTGACTTTC
>TRBD1|TRBV6-1|TRBJ2-7|many
CASRAGTAYEQYF
TGTGCCAGCAGGGCAGGGACAGCCTACGAGCAGTACTTC
>NA|TRBV10-3|TRBJ2-7|few
CAISPDSYEQYF
TGTGCCATCAGTCCAGACAGCTACGAGCAGTACTTC
>NA|TRBV27|TRBJ2-7|few
CASTGGNDYEQYF
TGTGCCAGCACGGGGGGCAACGACTACGAGCAGTACTTC
>NA|TRBV7-2|TRBJ2-7|many
CASSLGDSFGYEQYF
TGTGCCAGCAGCTTAGGGGATTCGTTCGGCTACGAGCAGTACTTC
>TRBD2|TRBV28|TRBJ2-5|NA
CASSLNSGGQETQYF
TGTGCCAGCAGTTTGAATAGCGGGGGCCAAGAGACCCAGTACTTC
>NA|TRBV2|TRBJ1-5|NA
CASRDRVGQPQHF
TGTGCCAGCAGAGACAGAGTGGGTCAGCCCCAGCATTTT
>NA|TRBV20-1|TRBJ1-2|NA
CSARGSGYGYTF
TGCAGTGCTAGAGGTTCGGGGTATGGCTACACCTTC
>NA|TRBV10-3|TRBJ1-2|NA
CAIQGGSNYGYTF
TGCGCCATACAAGGGGGGTCCAACTATGGCTACACCTTC
>TRBD1|TRBV6-1|TRBJ2-7|NA
CASSPQTGGTYEQYF
TGTGCCAGCAGTCCTCAGACAGGGGGGACCTACGAGCAGTACTTC
>TRBD1|TRBV14|TRBJ1-1|NA
CASSQPGTDTEAFF
TGTGCCAGCAGCCAACCGGGGACAGACACTGAAGCTTTCTTT
>TRBD1|TRBV2|TRBJ2-7|NA
CASLDRGTYEQYF
TGTGCCAGCTTGGACAGGGGTACCTACGAGCAGTACTTC
>TRBD2|TRBV25-1|TRBJ2-7|NA
CASSPSAGGRAYEQYF
TGTGCCAGCTCACCGAGCGCGGGAGGGCGCGCCTACGAGCAGTACTTC
>TRBD1|TRBV11-1|TRBJ2-7|many
CASSLTPGQGAYEQYF
TGTGCCAGCAGCTTAACTCCGGGACAGGGGGCCTACGAGCAGTACTTC
>NA|TRBV7-8|TRBJ1-6|many
CASSLVLNNSPLHF
TGTGCCAGCAGCTTAGTGCTGAATAATTCACCCCTCCACTTT
>TRBD1|TRBV29-1|TRBJ2-7|few
CSVEGLGTGIYEQYF
TGCAGCGTTGAAGGGTTAGGGACAGGGATCTACGAGCAGTACTTC
>TRBD2|TRBV15|TRBJ2-7|NA
CATSKGLAGTYEQYF
TGTGCCACCAGCAAGGGACTAGCGGGGACCTACGAGCAGTACTTC
>NA|TRBV10-3|TRBJ2-7|medium-sized
CAIRYRGGTYEQYF
TGTGCCATCAGATATCGGGGAGGTACCTACGAGCAGTACTTC
>NA|TRBV9|TRBJ2-7|many
CASSRDGGTTTYEQYF
TGTGCCAGCAGTAGGGACGGCGGGACAACCACCTACGAGCAGTACTTC
>NA|TRBV5-1|TRBJ1-2|once
CASSRDTEYGYTF
TGCGCCAGCAGCAGGGACACCGAATATGGCTACACCTTC
>NA|TRBV10-2|TRBJ2-5|few
CASAPSGTYHQETQYF
TGCGCCAGCGCCCCCTCAGGGACTTACCACCAAGAGACCCAGTACTTC
>TRBD2|TRBV25-1|TRBJ2-1|NA
CASSESTSGRAEQFF
TGTGCCAGCAGTGAATCAACTAGCGGGAGGGCCGAGCAGTTCTTC
>TRBD2|TRBV11-1|TRBJ2-1|NA
CASSGELAGDYNEQFF
TGTGCCAGCAGTGGGGAACTAGCGGGAGATTACAATGAGCAGTTCTTC
>NA|TRBV20-1|TRBJ2-3|NA
CSAKHNRATDTQYF
TGCAGTGCTAAACATAACAGGGCCACAGATACGCAGTATTTT
>TRBD2|TRBV24-1|TRBJ2-3|NA
CATSDLSSGRRDTQYF
TGTGCCACCAGTGATCTATCTAGCGGGAGAAGAGATACGCAGTATTTT
>NA|TRBV29-1|TRBJ1-3|many
CSVEDLHGGSGNTIYF
TGCAGCGTTGAAGATTTACACGGGGGCTCTGGAAACACCATATATTTT
>NA|TRBV20-1|TRBJ2-5|NA
CSGGGGVETQCF
TGCAGTGGAGGGGGGGGGGTGGAGACCCAGTGCTTC
>NA|TRBV9|TRBJ2-1|many
CASSVVGFGSYNEQFF
TGTGCCAGCAGCGTAGTGGGGTTCGGCAGTTACAATGAGCAGTTCTTC
>TRBD1|TRBV6-4|TRBJ1-6|few
CASSEGTGNSPLHF
TGTGCCAGCAGTGAGGGGACAGGAAATTCACCCCTCCACTTT
>NA|TRBV19|TRBJ1-3|many
CASRGSLSGNTIYF
TGTGCCAGTAGGGGTTCACTCTCTGGAAACACCATATATTTT
>TRBD2|TRBV6-5|TRBJ2-2|few
CASSYRGSGGAGGELFF
TGTGCCAGCAGTTACCGCGGGAGCGGGGGGGCCGGCGGGGAGCTGTTTTTT
>NA|TRBV20-1|TRBJ2-3|NA
CSATRQNSDTQYF
TGCAGTGCTACCCGACAGAACTCAGATACGCAGTATTTT
>NA|TRBV20-1|TRBJ2-1|many
CSAIQDEGPYNEQFF
TGCAGTGCTATCCAAGATGAGGGGCCCTACAATGAGCAGTTCTTC
>NA|TRBV5-1|TRBJ2-3|many
CASRGGSHSTDTQYF
TGCGCCAGCAGGGGCGGATCTCATAGCACAGATACGCAGTATTTT
>NA|TRBV20-1|TRBJ2-1|many
CSARVGTYSYNEQFF
TGCAGTGCTAGGGTCGGGACTTACTCCTACAATGAGCAGTTCTTC
>NA|TRBV7-2|TRBJ2-3|NA
CASSLVEGVRTQYF
TGTGCCAGCAGCTTGGTGGAGGGAGTGAGAACGCAGTATTTT
>NA|TRBV20-1|TRBJ1-3|many
CSAPNPQGSGNTIYF
TGCAGTGCCCCTAACCCCCAGGGGTCTGGAAACACCATATATTTT
>NA|TRBV20-1|TRBJ2-7|few
CSARAEQGGYEQYF
TGCAGTGCTAGAGCCGAACAGGGGGGGTACGAGCAGTACTTC
>NA|TRBV20-1|TRBJ2-5|NA
CSARVPNEETQYF
TGCAGTGCTAGAGTACCAAACGAGGAGACCCAGTACTTC
>TRBD1|TRBV7-2|TRBJ2-2|many
CASSGRTGTRRELFF
TGTGCCAGCAGCGGAAGGACAGGGACAAGAAGGGAGCTGTTTTTT
>NA|TRBV2|TRBJ2-2|NA
CASRSQARNTGELFF
TGTGCCAGCAGGTCACAGGCCCGAAACACCGGGGAGCTGTTTTTT
>TRBD2|TRBV29-1|TRBJ2-7|once
CSGGTSGHEQYF
TGCAGCGGTGGGACTAGCGGGCACGAGCAGTACTTC
>NA|TRBV7-6|TRBJ2-7|NA
CASSLGPSSARYEQYF
TGTGCCAGCAGCTTAGGCCCCTCGTCAGCTCGCTACGAGCAGTACTTC
>NA|TRBV20-1|TRBJ1-4|NA
CSARPRGRGNEKLFF
TGCAGTGCTAGACCCCGTGGACGAGGGAATGAAAAACTGTTTTTT
>TRBD1|TRBV12-3/TRBV12-4|TRBJ1-1|NA
CASSLTGMGTEAFF
TGTGCCAGCAGTCTGACAGGGATGGGCACTGAAGCTTTCTTT
>NA|TRBV6-6|TRBJ1-1|NA
CASLMAGGRTTEAFF
TGTGCCAGCTTAATGGCCGGGGGGAGGACCACTGAAGCTTTCTTT